Each of the 3 T cell receptor beta chains below was sequenced from the same sample in a study of cytomegalovirus exposure and HLA in healthy donors. Primers for the PCR totalled 60 Vbeta and 13 Jbeta. Measured with immunoSEQ multiplex PCR; TCRdb has only the in-frame clones, and not every one. The sample lists approximately 220,000 clones; 70% to 80% were seen once. Sequencing was done on a sample of PBMCs. The receptors originated from a woman aged 25 to 45 in good health and CMV-seronegative.

The chain joins TRBV6-1 to TRBJ1-1; possible D gene TRBD1, 6 bases. In germline, CDR1 is MNHNS, CDR2 SASEGT. This CDR3 spans 14 amino acids. Trimming took off 2 bases at V and 0 bases at J, with 7 bases between the two ends. This CDR3 is CASSERGMNTEAFF. Here the CDR3 DNA reads TGTGCCAGCAGTGAAAGGGGGATGAACACTGAAGCTTTCTTT.

This clone was seen only a few times. The chain couples TRBV7-2 to TRBJ2-1; perhaps TRBD2 as D (6 bases). Germline CDR1 reads SGHTA; CDR2 reads FQGNSA. The CDR3 covers 15 residues. The V end lost 0 bases, the J end lost 2 bases, and 8 bases lay between the germline ends. The CDR3 DNA is TGTGCCAGCAGCTTAGCAACGGGGGCCTACAATGAGCAGTTCTTC. This gives the protein CASSLATGAYNEQFF.

The chain carries TRBV5-6 and TRBJ2-7; D is possibly TRBD2 (6 bases). The germline V gene has CDR1 SGHDT and CDR2 YYEEEE. V lost 4 bases and J 5 bases, leaving 19 bases between the germline ends. This CDR3 has 15 residues. CDR3 residues: CASSLSAGSWNEQYF. DNA for the CDR3: TGTGCCAGCAGCCTTTCAGCCGGGAGTTGGAACGAGCAGTACTTC.